This entry lists 30 T cell receptor beta chains sequenced from one sample in a study of blood T cell repertoires in COVID-19. TCRdb's copy holds only in-frame clones and misses some; the assay was immunoSEQ multiplex PCR. The sample has about 91,000 clones, around 88% seen once. Sequencing was done on a sample of peripheral blood. The receptor set was obtained from a woman aged 70-85 years with acute or convalescent COVID-19.

The chain combines TRBV5-1 with TRBJ2-1, with TRBD2 identical over 14 bases. The CDR3 length is 15 residues. The germline gives CDR1 SGHRS, CDR2 YFSETQ. Trimming removed 3 bases from V and 7 bases from J; junction bases left unmatched: 3. CDR3 nucleotides: TGCGCCAGCAGCTACTGGACTAGCGGGGGGAATGAGCAGTTCTTC. Amino acid sequence: CASSYWTSGGNEQFF.

The V call is TRBV30, the J call TRBJ2-1; 7 bases are a match to TRBD2. This CDR3 has 16 residues. Germline-derived CDR1 and CDR2 are GTSNPN and SVGIG (reference sequence). The V gene end was trimmed by 0 bases and the J gene end by 6 bases; junction bases not matched to a gene: 11. The CDR3 sequence is CAWSVLGGNAINEQFF. The CDR3 nucleotides are TGTGCCTGGAGTGTACTGGGGGGGAACGCTATCAATGAGCAGTTCTTC.

V is TRBV28 and J is TRBJ2-2, with D perhaps matching TRBD1 (5 bases). Germline CDR1 reads MDHEN; CDR2 reads SYDVKM. The V gene lost 1 base and the J gene lost 6 bases, with 18 bases spanning the gap. CDR3 length equals 17 residues. CDR3 sequence (DNA): TGTGCCAGCAGTTTATCAGGGATGGATCTGGTAGCCGGGGAGCTGTTTTTT. It yields the protein CASSLSGMDLVAGELFF.

The chain is built from TRBV7-9 and TRBJ1-4; D remains unclear. The germline V gene encodes CDR1 SEHNR and CDR2 FQNEAQ (reference sequence). This CDR3 spans 15 amino acids. V was shortened by 5 bases and J by 7 bases, with 17 bases between the two germline ends. The CDR3 DNA reads TGTGCCAGCAGCCGCTCGGGTGGCATGAGTGAAAAACTGTTTTTT. Translated: CASSRSGGMSEKLFF.

The chain employs TRBV19 and TRBJ2-7; 9 bases match TRBD2. Losses at the gene ends were 3 bases for V and 1 base for J; bases not matched to a gene: 4. CDR3 length: 15 residues. CDR1 and CDR2 (germline): LNHDA, SQIVND (reference sequence). The CDR3, as DNA: TGTGCCAGTAGTATTCTAGCGGGAACGTCCTACGAGCAGTACTTC. Protein product: CASSILAGTSYEQYF.

The J gene is TRBJ1-2, the V gene TRBV7-8; D ambiguous. Trimming removed 8 bases at V and 3 bases at J, with 22 bases between. Germline V gene lookup returns CDR1 SGHVS and CDR2 FQNEAQ. The CDR3 loop spans 16 amino acids. CDR3 bases: TGTGCCAGCCTCGACCTACGGGGAGGGAAGGACTATGGCTACACCTTC. This gives the protein CASLDLRGGKDYGYTF.

This chain joins TRBV2 and TRBJ1-5; D is possibly TRBD1 (6 bases). This CDR3 is 16 amino acids long. Trimming shortened V by 1 base and J by 2 bases, and 12 bases separated the two germline ends. Per the germline V gene, CDR1 is SNHLY and CDR2 is FYNNEI. CDR3 DNA: TGTGCCAGCAGTGAAGGGGGCAGGGGAGGCAATCAGCCCCAGCATTTT. Protein sequence: CASSEGGRGGNQPQHF.

The V call is TRBV19, the J call TRBJ2-1; tentatively, D is TRBD2 (5 bases). Germline CDR1 is LNHDA and CDR2 is SQIVND (reference sequence). This CDR3 region has 15 residues. Trimming left V 4 bases short and J 0 bases short, with 10 bases between. CDR3 in amino acids: CASSSIGSSYNEQFF. For the CDR3, the DNA is TGTGCCAGTAGTAGCATTGGGAGCTCCTACAATGAGCAGTTCTTC.

The V gene is TRBV4-1, the J gene TRBJ2-7; D is unresolved. The germline V and J ends were trimmed by 0 bases and 0 bases, with 6 bases remaining between them. Germline-derived CDR1 and CDR2 are MGHRA and YSYEKL. The CDR3 totals 14 residues. CDR3: CASSQDVGSYEQYF. CDR3 sequence (DNA): TGCGCCAGCAGCCAAGATGTCGGCTCCTACGAGCAGTACTTC.

The chain couples TRBV5-4 to TRBJ1-3; D might be TRBD1 (6 bases). Germline values: CDR1 SGHNT, CDR2 YYREEE (reference sequence). The CDR3 extends over 14 amino acids. V lost 3 bases, J lost 4 bases, and 11 bases lay in between. For the CDR3, the DNA is TGTGCCAGCAGCTCACAGGGATTCGGAAACACCATATATTTT. Its translation: CASSSQGFGNTIYF.

In DNA, the CDR3 is TGTGCCAGCAGCTCACTAGCGGGGGTTACCGGGGAGCTGTTTTTT. It translates to CASSSLAGVTGELFF. This chain joins TRBV7-9 and TRBJ2-2, with TRBD2 matching over 11 bases. After removal of 4 bases from V and 5 bases from J, the junction contained 3 bases not matched to a gene. The CDR3 contains 15 residues. Germline V gene data show CDR1 as SEHNR and CDR2 as FQNEAQ (reference sequence).

This clone occurred once. The V gene is TRBV11-3, the J gene TRBJ1-1; the D gene is possibly TRBD1 (6 bases). The germline CDR1 and CDR2 sequences are SGHNT and YENEEA. Trimming shortened V by 4 bases and J by 0 bases, and 12 bases separated the two germline ends. The CDR3 runs to 15 residues. This CDR3 reads CASSSDSPMNTEAFF. CDR3 in DNA: TGTGCCAGCAGCTCGGACAGCCCAATGAACACTGAAGCTTTCTTT.

The chain joins TRBV6-2 or TRBV6-3 to TRBJ1-1; D ambiguous. CDR3 length: 15 residues. With 5 bases removed from V and 1 base from J, the gap between germline ends came to 14 bases. CDR1 and CDR2 (germline): MNHEY, SVGEGT. CDR3 nucleotide sequence: TGTGCCAGCAGTGCTGCCGGGTCTAAGAACACTGAAGCTTTCTTT. Translation: CASSAAGSKNTEAFF.

This chain uses TRBV5-1 with TRBJ2-7; 13 bases line up with TRBD2. Germline V CDR1 and CDR2: SGHRS, YFSETQ. CDR3 length: 18 amino acids. After removal of 0 bases from V and 2 bases from J, the junction contained 8 bases not matched to a gene. The CDR3 sequence: CASSLGTSGRGSAYEQYF. Written as DNA, the CDR3 is TGCGCCAGCAGCTTGGGTACTAGCGGGAGGGGCAGTGCCTACGAGCAGTACTTC.

The chain is built from TRBV19 and TRBJ2-3, with 7 bases matching TRBD2. This CDR3 spans 14 amino acids. CDR1 LNHDA and CDR2 SQIVND come from the germline V gene (reference sequence). The junction had 4 bases not matched to a gene; V was cut back by 4 bases and J by 3 bases. The CDR3 region has the DNA TGTGCCAGTAGTAGCGGGAGAGGGACAGATACGCAGTATTTT. The encoded protein is CASSSGRGTDTQYF.

For the CDR3, the DNA is TGTGCCAGCAGCCCAACAGAAGTGAACACCGGGGAGCTGTTTTTT. Encoded protein: CASSPTEVNTGELFF. V gene TRBV6-2 or TRBV6-3 combines with J gene TRBJ2-2; D is ambiguous. This CDR3 has 15 amino acids. With 6 bases removed from V and 1 base from J, the gap between germline ends came to 12 bases. Germline CDR1 reads MNHEY; CDR2 reads SVGEGT.

V gene TRBV15 combines with J gene TRBJ1-4; D ambiguous. Trimming took off 6 bases at V and 0 bases at J, with 11 bases between the two ends. The CDR3 sequence is 15 residues long. Germline CDR1 and CDR2: LNHNV and YYDKDF (reference sequence). In nucleotides, the CDR3 is TGTGCCACCAGAGATGCACCAGCAACTAATGAAAAACTGTTTTTT. Translation gives CATRDAPATNEKLFF.

The chain is built from TRBV20-1 and TRBJ1-5, with 7 bases aligning to TRBD1. J gave up 5 bases and V 3 bases, and 7 bases lay outside the gene matches. Germline CDR1 DFQATT, CDR2 SNEGSKA (reference sequence). The CDR3 runs 14 residues. Here the CDR3 DNA reads TGCAGTGCTAGTTACGACAGGGTTTATCAGCCCCAGCATTTT. It codes for CSASYDRVYQPQHF.

This chain uses TRBV4-1 with TRBJ2-3, with 14 bases matching TRBD2. CDR1 and CDR2 (germline): MGHRA, YSYEKL. V was pared by 4 bases and J by 3 bases, with 6 bases of the junction left unmatched. This CDR3 spans 17 amino acids. CDR3 sequence (DNA): TGCGCCAGCAGCCTAATGGGACTAGCGGGAGAGACAGATACGCAGTATTTT. It codes for CASSLMGLAGETDTQYF.

The V gene is TRBV25-1, the J gene TRBJ2-3; the match to TRBD1 covers 9 bases. Losses at the gene ends were 5 bases for V and 3 bases for J; bases not matched to a gene: 6. CDR3 length equals 15 residues. The germline gives CDR1 MGHDK, CDR2 SYGVNS. DNA of the CDR3: TGTGCCAGCAGTCCATCCGGGACAGGGACAGATACGCAGTATTTT. The encoded protein is CASSPSGTGTDTQYF.

This clone was counted a few times. This chain links TRBV7-3 with TRBJ1-1; TRBD1 is a possible D gene (5 bases). V was cut by 5 bases and J by 2 bases, with 12 bases left in between. Germline CDR1 reads SGHTA; CDR2 reads FQGTGA. CDR3 size: 14 residues. DNA for the CDR3: TGTGCCAGCAGCCCGACAGACTCAAACACTGAAGCTTTCTTT. This codes for CASSPTDSNTEAFF.

The chain carries TRBV5-1 and TRBJ2-2, with TRBD1 matching over 11 bases. Germline loops: CDR1 SGHRS, CDR2 YFSETQ. This CDR3 region has 16 residues. Losses at the gene ends were 4 bases for V and 3 bases for J; bases not matched to a gene: 5. The CDR3 bases are TGCGCCAGCAGCCTGGACAGGGGGCTCGACACCGGGGAGCTGTTTTTT. Amino acid sequence: CASSLDRGLDTGELFF.

This clone was recorded a few times. V usage is TRBV19 and J usage is TRBJ1-5; 7 bases fit TRBD1. This CDR3 comprises 14 residues. V gave up 9 bases and J gave up 5 bases; unmatched junction bases: 10. Germline V gives CDR1 LNHDA, CDR2 SQIVND (reference sequence). This CDR3 reads CASRRQGTDQPQHF. The CDR3 DNA is TGTGCCAGCCGAAGACAGGGAACCGATCAGCCCCAGCATTTT.

The chain is built from TRBV24-1 and TRBJ2-2; D possibly corresponds to TRBD1 (6 bases). V gave up 11 bases and J gave up 1 base, with 13 bases separating them. The germline CDR1 and CDR2 sequences are KGHDR and SFDVKD. This CDR3 is 14 amino acids long. CDR3 DNA: TGTGCCATAGCCGGGACACTGAACACCGGGGAGCTGTTTTTT. It encodes CAIAGTLNTGELFF.

The count of this clone is one. J is TRBJ2-7 and V is TRBV19, with 13 bases aligning to TRBD2. CDR3 length equals 15 residues. Germline values: CDR1 LNHDA, CDR2 SQIVND (reference sequence). Trimming cost V 5 bases and J 5 bases; bases outside gene matches: 6. As DNA, the CDR3 is TGTGCCAGTAGTGGCGGACTAGCGGGAGTCCACGAGCAGTACTTC. As protein: CASSGGLAGVHEQYF.

This clone was counted a single time. J is TRBJ2-7 and V is TRBV5-1; 7 positions match TRBD2. The CDR3 has 14 residues. Germline values: CDR1 SGHRS, CDR2 YFSETQ. V lost 2 bases and J lost 4; bases outside the gene matches: 6. The CDR3 nucleotides are TGCGCCAGCAGCTTACCGGGACTACCATACGAGCAGTACTTC. It yields the protein CASSLPGLPYEQYF.

The rearrangement uses TRBV30 and TRBJ1-4; the D gene is possibly TRBD1 (5 bases). Trimming removed 4 bases from V and 5 bases from J, with 17 bases in between. Germline-derived CDR1 and CDR2 are GTSNPN and SVGIG (reference sequence). There are 15 residues in the CDR3. The CDR3, as DNA: TGTGCCTGGACCAGGAATCTTGGGGGGAATGAAAAACTGTTTTTT. It codes for CAWTRNLGGNEKLFF.

The rearrangement joins TRBV27 to TRBJ2-1, with a tentative D call TRBD1 (7 bases). Trimming shortened V by 3 bases and J by 7 bases, and 13 bases separated the two germline ends. CDR1 is MNHEY, CDR2 SMNVEV, per germline (reference sequence). The CDR3 sequence is 14 residues long. The CDR3 DNA reads TGTGCCAGCAGTTTGGAGGGGGCCCGGAATGAGCAGTTCTTC. Encoded protein: CASSLEGARNEQFF.

The chain employs TRBV30 and TRBJ2-7; 9 nucleotides agree with TRBD2. V lost 1 base, J lost 6 bases, and 4 bases stayed unmatched. This CDR3 is built from 13 residues. Germline V gives CDR1 GTSNPN, CDR2 SVGIG (reference sequence). DNA for the CDR3: TGTGCCTGGAGTGCGCTAGCGGGAACCGAGCAGTACTTC. It encodes CAWSALAGTEQYF.

V is TRBV6-1 and J is TRBJ1-5, with no clear D. The V end lost 2 bases, the J end lost 5 bases, and 13 bases lay between the germline ends. Germline V gives CDR1 MNHNS, CDR2 SASEGT. This CDR3 has 15 amino acids. The CDR3 DNA follows: TGTGCCAGCAGTGAAATCTGGGCTTTTCATCAGCCCCAGCATTTT. As protein: CASSEIWAFHQPQHF.